This T cell receptor (beta chain) was sequenced in a study of OX40 agonist ivuxolimab in advanced cancers. Describing the broader study: Ivuxolimab was a fully human IgG2 agonistic monoclonal antibody targeting the costimulatory receptor OX40 (CD134). Intravenous ivuxolimab was administered to patients every 2 weeks at six dose levels: 0.01, 0.1, 0.3, 1.5, 3 and 10 mg/kg. Of the approximately 50 dose-escalation patients, hepatocellular carcinoma was present in roughly 19, melanoma in some 15, renal cell carcinoma in 9 and head and neck cancer in 9. In the dose-escalation cohort, roughly 80% of patients were male, and the mean age was about 55 years, with a range of roughly 23 to 85. Patients were allowed to have had prior anti-PD-1, anti-PD-L1 or anti-CTLA-4 therapy, and approximately 40% of the dose-escalation patients had previously received checkpoint inhibitors. Partial responses occurred in three dose-escalation patients, of whom one had hepatocellular carcinoma and two had cutaneous melanoma. Peripheral TCRbeta sequencing aimed to test whether ivuxolimab altered TCR sequence diversity and caused clonal T-cell expansion. The paper reports the monotherapy dose-escalation portion (N ≈ 50 patients) of the phase I ivuxolimab trial. Here is what the overall study found, with its caveats: After ivuxolimab, CD8+ T cells had more expanded clones than CD4+ T cells on average. Low levels of normalized T-cell clonal expansion were also seen in some nonresponding patients. At doses of 0.1 to 3.0 mg/kg, clonal expansion of both CD4+ and CD8+ blood T cells was observed from baseline to week 6. Partial responders in the 0.1-3.0 mg/kg groups had among the lowest normalized peripheral clonal expansion, especially among CD8+ T cells. Which antigens the clonally expanded peripheral T cells were specific for was not determined.

Points on this clone: Its antigen is not yet known. No quality values exist for individual bases; no much larger clone is one base distant.

For sequencing of the TCRbeta CDR3 region, genomic DNA was extracted from the sorted cells. TCRbeta CDR3 regions were sequenced using the immunoSEQ Assay. The immuneACCESS repertoire file appears here via TCRdb, limited to in-frame rearrangements. These files lack a portion of the clones; in checked studies, under half of the deficit traces to unresolved V genes, and the cause of the others is not known. Across this sample there are about 62,000 clones, with roughly 92% seen only once. The ten largest clones add up to about an eighth of the sample. From the cysteine up to the phenylalanine, the CDR3 has a length of 15 residues. Just the 45-base CDR3 DNA is kept, in frame starting at base 1. V was cut back by 0 bases and J by 0 bases, leaving a gap of 9 bases between them. For CDR1 and CDR2, the germline V gene (reference sequence) lists MNHEY and SMNVEV. The trial excluded patients who had a history of autoimmune disease or were on systemic immunosuppression. Peripheral blood for TCR sequencing was drawn from every dose cohort at baseline, at cycle 4 day 1 and at cycle 7 day 1. The samples were drawn from a first-in-human, open-label, multicenter phase I dose-escalation trial of ivuxolimab. Adults with locally advanced or metastatic melanoma, renal cell, hepatocellular, or head and neck squamous cell carcinoma were enrolled in the trial. CD4+ and CD8+ T cells were sorted separately from peripheral blood before TCR sequencing.

The specimen comprised CD4+ or CD8+ T cells sorted from blood, sampled in a trial of the OX40 agonist ivuxolimab. The TCR comes from an adult with an advanced solid tumor such as melanoma, head and neck, liver or kidney cancer. Recombination joined TRBV27 with TRBJ2-7; the D gene cannot be named for sure. The DNA is as follows: TGTGCCAGCAGTTTATCTGAGATAAACTCCTACGAGCAGTACTTC. Translated, it reads CASSLSEINSYEQYF.